Below are 24 T cell receptor beta chains sequenced from a single sample in a study of cytomegalovirus exposure and HLA in healthy donors. PCR involved 60 Vbeta and 13 Jbeta primers. Clones were read by immunoSEQ multiplex PCR, and TCRdb kept only the in-frame ones, dropping some. The sample yields some 130,000 clones, 60% to 85% seen once. The sequencing sample was made of PBMCs. These receptors were collected from a man aged 25-40 years in good health and CMV-seronegative.

The rearrangement uses TRBV27 and TRBJ1-2; D might be TRBD1 (6 bases). Trimming took 2 bases from V and 4 from J, leaving 8 bases between them. This CDR3 is built from 13 residues. Germline CDR1 reads MNHEY; CDR2 reads SMNVEV (reference sequence). The CDR3: CASSLGGLYGYTF. CDR3 DNA: TGTGCCAGCAGTTTAGGGGGCCTCTATGGCTACACCTTC.

This clone was detected once. The V and J genes are TRBV5-1 and TRBJ2-7; D is ambiguous. The CDR3 extends over 14 amino acids. V was shortened by 1 base and J by 2 bases, with 10 bases between the two germline ends. Germline CDR1 SGHRS, CDR2 YFSETQ. Written as DNA, the CDR3 is TGCGCCAGCAGCTTGCTCCCAGATACCTACGAGCAGTACTTC. This translates into CASSLLPDTYEQYF. The full variable domain, rest sourced from reference TRBV5-1 and TRBJ2-7, is KAGVTQTPRYLIKTRGQQVTLSCSPISGHRSVSWYQQTPGQGLQFLFEYFSETQRNKGNFPGRFSGRQFSNSRSEMNVSTLELGDSALYLCASSLLPDTYEQYFGPGTRLTVT.

The chain joins TRBV9 to TRBJ2-1, with TRBD1 identical over 9 bases. This CDR3 region has 15 residues. Germline CDR1 SGDLS, CDR2 YYNGEE. The V and J ends lost 3 bases and 7 bases, in that order; junction bases with no gene match: 8. CDR3 nucleotide sequence: TGTGCCAGCAGCGGAACCGGGACAGGGAGAAATGAGCAGTTCTTC. It yields the protein CASSGTGTGRNEQFF.

Only a few counts were recorded for this clone. The V gene is TRBV7-2, the J gene TRBJ2-3; a possible D gene is TRBD1 (6 bases). Germline V gene lookup returns CDR1 SGHTA and CDR2 FQGNSA. This CDR3 is 14 amino acids long. The V end lost 3 bases, the J end lost 4 bases, and 11 bases lay between the germline ends. The CDR3 sequence is CASSLGQGPDTQYF. CDR3 coding DNA: TGTGCCAGCAGCTTGGGGCAGGGGCCAGATACGCAGTATTTT. Together with reference TRBV7-2 and TRBJ2-3, the CDR3 gives the full variable domain: GAGVSQSPSNKVTEKGKDVELRCDPISGHTALYWYRQSLGQGLEFLIYFQGNSAPDKSGLPSDRFSAERTGGSVSTLTIQRTQQEDSAVYLCASSLGQGPDTQYFGPGTRLTVL.

CDR3 region: CASSFGTRVSADTQYF. The CDR3 region has the DNA TGTGCCAGCAGCTTCGGGACTAGGGTTTCGGCAGATACGCAGTATTTT. J is TRBJ2-3 and V is TRBV7-9; 8 nucleotides match TRBD2. This CDR3 has 16 amino acids. Germline loops: CDR1 SEHNR, CDR2 FQNEAQ (reference sequence). The trim removed 3 bases at V and 4 bases at J, leaving 9 bases unmatched. The complete variable domain, with remaining parts taken from reference TRBV7-9 and TRBJ2-3, reads DTGVSQNPRHKITKRGQNVTFRCDPISEHNRLYWYRQTLGQGPEFLTYFQNEAQLEKSRLLSDRFSAERPKGSFSTLEIQRTEQGDSAMYLCASSFGTRVSADTQYFGPGTRLTVL.

The chain uses TRBV4-2 and TRBJ1-4; 8 nucleotides line up with TRBD1. V trimming: 2 bases; J trimming: 8 bases; junction bases outside the gene matches: 19. The germline gives CDR1 LGHNA, CDR2 YNFKEQ. The CDR3 extends over 19 amino acids. CDR3 residues: CASSQKPLGGTGGAEKLFF. In DNA, the CDR3 is TGTGCCAGCAGCCAAAAGCCTCTGGGTGGAACAGGGGGGGCGGAAAAACTGTTTTTT.

The rearrangement links TRBV5-4 to TRBJ1-6; 11 bases are a match to TRBD1. CDR1 and CDR2 (germline): SGHNT, YYREEE (reference sequence). This CDR3 spans 17 amino acids. J gave up 1 base and V 4 bases, and 4 bases lay outside the gene matches. The CDR3 coding sequence is TGTGCCAGCAGCATAGGACAGGGGGCTTCCTATAATTCACCCCTCCACTTT. Residues: CASSIGQGASYNSPLHF.

The chain carries TRBV28 and TRBJ1-1, with 9 positions matching TRBD1. The CDR3 has 15 amino acids. The junction had 11 bases not matched to a gene; V was cut back by 8 bases and J by 4 bases. Germline CDR1 is MDHEN and CDR2 is SYDVKM. CDR3 protein: CASQAPDRGSTEAFF. The CDR3 nucleotides are TGTGCCAGCCAAGCCCCGGACAGGGGATCCACTGAAGCTTTCTTT.

This clone was detected once. The chain combines TRBV7-8 with TRBJ2-3, with 9 bases matching TRBD2. Per the germline V gene, CDR1 is SGHVS and CDR2 is FQNEAQ. Trimming removed 5 bases from V and 2 bases from J; junction bases left unmatched: 5. The CDR3 length is 15 residues. The CDR3 nucleotides read TGTGCCAGCAGCCCGCGGGGGGGCAACACAGATACGCAGTATTTT. Its protein is CASSPRGGNTDTQYF.

The chain has TRBV4-3 and TRBJ1-1; TRBD1 is a possible D gene (6 bases). The V end was cut by 0 bases, the J end by 1 base, with 9 bases between. The CDR3 is made up of 15 amino acids. Germline lookup yields CDR1 LGHNA and CDR2 YSLEER. The CDR3 DNA follows: TGCGCCAGCAGCCAAGACAGAGGGGGGAACACTGAAGCTTTCTTT. Its protein product is CASSQDRGGNTEAFF.

This chain links TRBV4-2 with TRBJ1-6; 9 nucleotides line up with TRBD1. The ends lost 1 base at V and 6 bases at J; junction bases unmatched: 13. This CDR3 spans 19 amino acids. Germline V gene data show CDR1 as LGHNA and CDR2 as YNFKEQ. The CDR3 here is CASSQVLDRGVGGNSPLHF. For the CDR3, the DNA is TGTGCCAGCAGCCAAGTTTTGGACAGGGGCGTCGGTGGTAATTCACCCCTCCACTTT.

As regards this clone: This is likely a read error, given that the CDR3 carries no conserved phenylalanine or tryptophan at its end. This chain connects TRBV5-8 to TRBJ1-2, with a possible D match to TRBD1 (6 bases). Germline V gene data show CDR1 as SGHTS and CDR2 as YDEGEE. Trimming took 0 bases from V and 8 from J, leaving 17 bases between them. This CDR3 spans 15 amino acids. CDR3 loop: CASSLGTQGFEGYTV. The CDR3 coding sequence is TGTGCCAGCAGCTTGGGTACACAGGGATTTGAGGGCTACACCGTC.

This rearrangement joins TRBV30 to TRBJ2-3; D might be TRBD1 (6 bases). From germline, CDR1 is GTSNPN and CDR2 SVGIG (reference sequence). Trimming removed 3 bases from V and 2 bases from J, with 9 bases in between. This CDR3 is built from 13 residues. The CDR3 bases are TGTGCCTGGAGAGCAGGGGCCACAGATACGCAGTATTTT. It codes for CAWRAGATDTQYF.

This chain links TRBV7-9 with TRBJ1-1; D is ambiguous. Trimming removed 5 bases at V and 6 bases at J, with 10 bases between. Germline loops: CDR1 SEHNR, CDR2 FQNEAQ (reference sequence). The CDR3 has 12 amino acids. CDR3 region: CASSRDMAEAFF. The CDR3 DNA follows: TGTGCCAGCAGCAGAGATATGGCTGAAGCTTTCTTT.

This chain links TRBV7-6 with TRBJ2-5; D is perhaps TRBD1 (5 bases). Germline values: CDR1 SGHVS, CDR2 FNYEAQ. The CDR3 runs 16 residues. V gave up 1 base and J gave up 8 bases, with 20 bases separating them. CDR3 sequence reads: CASSLESTHQGLTQYF. For the CDR3, the DNA is TGTGCCAGCAGCTTAGAATCAACTCACCAGGGTTTAACCCAGTACTTC.

The chain links TRBV5-4 to TRBJ2-7; D is perhaps TRBD2 (5 bases). This CDR3 contains 15 residues. Between the trimmed V and J ends, which lost 3 bases and 0 bases, there was a span of 13 bases. Germline values: CDR1 SGHNT, CDR2 YYREEE (reference sequence). CDR3 sequence reads: CASSSKTGSSYEQYF. CDR3 nucleotides: TGTGCCAGCAGCTCAAAGACTGGGAGCTCCTACGAGCAGTACTTC.

The chain joins TRBV15 to TRBJ1-1; 7 nucleotides line up with TRBD1. Germline CDR1 LNHNV, CDR2 YYDKDF (reference sequence). Germline trimming cut 7 bases from V and 1 base from J; bases unmatched to any gene: 6. The CDR3 runs to 14 residues. The CDR3 region is CATKIQGRNTEAFF. In DNA form, the CDR3 reads TGTGCCACCAAGATACAGGGGAGGAACACTGAAGCTTTCTTT.

CDR3 loop: CASSWGTGDQPQHF. DNA of the CDR3: TGTGCCAGCAGCTGGGGGACAGGGGATCAGCCCCAGCATTTT. V usage is TRBV6-5 and J usage is TRBJ1-5, with 10 positions matching TRBD1. CDR1 and CDR2 from the germline V gene are MNHEY and SVGAGI. The CDR3 covers 14 residues. With 6 bases clipped from V and 5 bases from J, the junction kept 4 bases outside the gene matches.

In the case of this clone: The sample has other DNA sequences that encode this CDR3 too. The CDR3 protein is CASSSGYGYTF. The CDR3 DNA reads as TGTGCCAGCAGTTCAGGGTATGGCTACACCTTC. The V gene is TRBV6-5, the J gene TRBJ1-2, with a tentative D call TRBD1 (5 bases). Between the trimmed V and J ends, which lost 4 bases and 5 bases, there was a span of 5 bases. This CDR3 has 11 amino acids. CDR1 is MNHEY and CDR2 is SVGAGI in the germline V gene.

The chain carries TRBV11-2 and TRBJ2-1; 10 nucleotides align to TRBD2. The CDR3 length is 15 residues. Germline V gene data show CDR1 as SGHAT and CDR2 as FQNNGV. V lost 4 bases to trimming and J lost 5 bases; unmatched junction nucleotides: 5. CDR3 sequence (DNA): TGTGCCAGCAGCTCTAGCGGGAGCCCCCACAATGAGCAGTTCTTC. Protein: CASSSSGSPHNEQFF.

The chain carries TRBV7-9 and TRBJ2-1, with D possibly TRBD1 on 5 matching bases. Germline V gene sequence: CDR1 SEHNR, CDR2 FQNEAQ (reference sequence). V lost 3 bases, J lost 0 bases, and 6 bases lay in between. This CDR3 comprises 14 residues. The CDR3 loop reads CASSFQGSYNEQFF. The CDR3 bases are TGTGCCAGCAGCTTCCAGGGCTCCTACAATGAGCAGTTCTTC. Using reference TRBV7-9 and TRBJ2-1 for the parts outside the CDR3, the full variable domain is DTGVSQNPRHKITKRGQNVTFRCDPISEHNRLYWYRQTLGQGPEFLTYFQNEAQLEKSRLLSDRFSAERPKGSFSTLEIQRTEQGDSAMYLCASSFQGSYNEQFFGPGTRLTVL.

The chain joins TRBV19 to TRBJ1-2, with 10 bases identical to TRBD1. The CDR3 length is 12 residues. The germline CDR1 and CDR2 sequences are LNHDA and SQIVND (reference sequence). After removal of 7 bases from V and 6 bases from J, the junction contained 2 bases not matched to a gene. The CDR3 DNA follows: TGTGCCAGTACGGACAGGGGGGATGGCTACACCTTC. Translated, it gives CASTDRGDGYTF.

The chain combines TRBV11-2 with TRBJ2-1, with 11 bases that match TRBD2. Germline V gene sequence: CDR1 SGHAT, CDR2 FQNNGV. There are 16 residues in the CDR3. The ends lost 1 base at V and 5 bases at J; junction bases unmatched: 4. The CDR3 coding sequence is TGTGCCAGCAGCTTAGGTCGACTAGCGGGACACAATGAGCAGTTCTTC. Amino acid sequence: CASSLGRLAGHNEQFF.

The chain has TRBV30 and TRBJ1-1; D remains ambiguous. The germline V and J ends were trimmed by 4 bases and 4 bases, with 10 bases remaining between them. Germline lookup yields CDR1 GTSNPN and CDR2 SVGIG (reference sequence). The CDR3 spans 12 residues. CDR3 sequence: CAWTIEGTEAFF. CDR3 coding DNA: TGTGCCTGGACCATCGAGGGCACTGAAGCTTTCTTT.